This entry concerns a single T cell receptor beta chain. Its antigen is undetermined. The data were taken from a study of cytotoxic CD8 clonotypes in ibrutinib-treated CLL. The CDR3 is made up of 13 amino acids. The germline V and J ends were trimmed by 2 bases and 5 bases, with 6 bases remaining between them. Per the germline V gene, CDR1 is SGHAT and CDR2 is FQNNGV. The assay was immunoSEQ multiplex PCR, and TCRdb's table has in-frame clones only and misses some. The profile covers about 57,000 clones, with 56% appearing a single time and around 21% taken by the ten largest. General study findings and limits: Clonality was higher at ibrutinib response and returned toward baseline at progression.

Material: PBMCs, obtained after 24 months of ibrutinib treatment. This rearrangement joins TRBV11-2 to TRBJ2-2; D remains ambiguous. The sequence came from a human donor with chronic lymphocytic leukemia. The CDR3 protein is CASSLQATGELFF. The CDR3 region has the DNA TGTGCCAGCAGCTTACAGGCTACCGGGGAGCTGTTTTTT.